The sequence of this T cell receptor beta chain was determined in a study of T cells in Graves' hyperthyroidism and ophthalmopathy. The study, taken as a whole, reports: The authors' 13 V-J model separated ophthalmopathy from stable hyperthyroidism.

Ten or more counts support this clonotype. Its antigen is unknown. Stability of Graves' hyperthyroidism was defined as absent ophthalmopathy progression within 18 months. Researchers barred patients who had uncontrolled infection, other autoimmune disease, pregnancy or lactation. From more than 8 ml of fresh peripheral blood, PBMCs were isolated. CDR3 length: 15 amino acids. CDR1 MNHNS and CDR2 SASEGT come from the germline V gene. Trimming shortened V by 5 bases and J by 1 base, and 11 bases separated the two germline ends. The CDR3 regions of TCR beta were amplified from RNA transcripts. During a first-round RT-PCR of the TCR CDR3, the HTBI primer set was used. TCRdb re-analysed the multiplex PCR reads in MiXCR, keeping a single row per CDR3 protein. The sample has some 440,000 distinct CDR3 sequences; roughly 14% are singletons.

This rearrangement joins TRBV6-1 to TRBJ2-2; either TRBD1 or TRBD2 may supply D (5 bases each). Sample: blood. This clonotype was sampled from a woman between 18 and 30 years old with Graves' hyperthyroidism. This CDR3 reads CASSSGTENTGELFF. In nucleotides, the CDR3 is TGTGCCAGCAGTTCCGGGACGGAGAACACCGGGGAGCTGTTTTTT.